The T cell receptor beta chain described here comes from a study of T cell repertoires in cytomegalovirus infection. Study-wide context: CMV epitopes in the study were HLA-C-restricted (recently identified) and HLA-B-restricted (well studied). It was the public TCR beta signatures that indicated both CMV infection and matching HLA type.

The sample holds many counts of this clonotype. What it recognizes is unknown. TCRdb called the reads again in MiXCR, with one record for every CDR3 protein. Of fewer than 1,000,000 distinct CDR3 sequences detected, about a third appear once; the ten largest clones hold more than 13%. CDR3 size: 13 residues. Germline values: CDR1 SEHNR, CDR2 FQNEAQ (reference sequence). V dropped 5 bases and J dropped 7; count of bases not matched to a gene: 6. Study-wide results and limits: What dominated the ex vivo response were HLA-C-restricted CMV-specific TCR beta clonotypes. The cumulative frequency of public TCR beta families identified carriers of CMV plus the relevant HLA.

The clonotype was recovered from a human donor in good health (CMV status not recorded). Some clones in this sample may be carry-over from other donors' samples. The source material was cultured CD8+ T cells from PBMCs, sampled from culture after CMV antigen stimulation. This chain uses TRBV7-9 with TRBJ1-1, with TRBD1 matching over 8 bases. The chain's CDR3 is CASSPQGAYEAFF. For the CDR3, the DNA is TGTGCCAGCAGCCCCCAGGGGGCGTATGAAGCTTTCTTT.